Listed below are T cell receptor beta chains from one sample, sequenced in a study of cytomegalovirus exposure and HLA in healthy donors. TCRdb's table, derived via immunoSEQ multiplex PCR, lists solely in-frame clones and lacks some. The sample has 110,000 to 150,000 clones; about 80% are singletons. The sample taken for sequencing was PBMCs. These receptors came from a young woman in good health and CMV-seronegative. CDR3s include the opening cysteine and the closing phenylalanine or tryptophan. The D gene is left open where the match is weak. For some rows the clone size is stated as once, few or many, or as a class when expanded; others skip it.

abundance	j_gene	v_gene	d_gene	CDR3aa	CDR3nt
.	TRBJ1-6	TRBV2	TRBD1	CASRWDRETGSPLHF	TGTGCCAGCAGATGGGACAGGGAGACGGGTTCACCCCTCCACTTT
.	TRBJ2-2	TRBV6-5	.	CASSYSTAGELFF	TGTGCCAGCAGTTACTCGACTGCCGGGGAGCTGTTTTTT
.	TRBJ1-2	TRBV7-2	TRBD1	CASSPGTEGGYTF	TGTGCCAGCAGCCCTGGGACAGAGGGCGGCTACACCTTC
medium-sized	TRBJ2-1	TRBV27	TRBD2	CASRTSPKDEQFF	TGTGCCAGCCGGACTAGTCCTAAAGATGAGCAGTTCTTC
.	TRBJ2-5	TRBV7-6	.	CASSLGAGAQETQYF	TGTGCCAGCAGCTTAGGTGCAGGGGCCCAAGAGACCCAGTACTTC
.	TRBJ2-1	TRBV30	TRBD2	CAWSGSGGASSYNEQFF	TGTGCCTGGAGTGGTAGCGGGGGGGCAAGCTCCTACAATGAGCAGTTCTTC
few	TRBJ1-1	TRBV4-1	TRBD1	CASSQGDRVLSAEAFF	TGCGCCAGCAGCCAAGGGGACAGGGTATTGTCGGCTGAAGCTTTCTTT
.	TRBJ2-7	TRBV27	.	CASSSDKSHEQYF	TGTGCCAGCAGCAGTGACAAATCCCACGAGCAGTACTTC
.	TRBJ1-2	TRBV25-1	TRBD1	CASGDRAGYTF	TGTGCCAGCGGCGACAGGGCTGGCTACACCTTC
few	TRBJ2-7	TRBV5-1	TRBD1	CASSLTAGTGQSYEQYF	TGCGCCAGCAGCTTAACCGCCGGGACAGGGCAGTCCTACGAGCAGTACTTC
.	TRBJ1-1	TRBV18	TRBD1	CASSPRQGRTEAFF	TGTGCCAGCTCACCGAGACAGGGGAGGACTGAAGCTTTCTTT
.	TRBJ1-3	TRBV9	.	CASRGEGNTIYF	TGTGCCAGCCGGGGGGAAGGAAACACCATATATTTT
.	TRBJ2-3	TRBV7-9	TRBD2	CASSLLAGGYTDTQYF	TGTGCCAGCAGCCTCCTAGCGGGGGGCTACACAGATACGCAGTATTTT
.	TRBJ1-1	TRBV9	.	CASSDRQDRLEAFF	TGTGCCAGCAGCGACCGACAGGACCGGCTTGAAGCTTTCTTT
.	TRBJ1-2	TRBV6-5	.	CASSYSGTEGLYGYTF	TGTGCCAGCAGTTACTCAGGGACGGAGGGTCTCTATGGCTACACCTTC
.	TRBJ1-2	TRBV6-6	.	CAISQGNYGYTF	TGTGCCATTTCACAGGGTAACTATGGCTACACCTTC
.	TRBJ1-2	TRBV30	TRBD1	CAWDRGYGYTF	TGTGCCTGGGACAGGGGCTATGGCTACACCTTC
.	TRBJ1-1	TRBV5-1	.	CASSLAAGGYTEAFF	TGCGCCAGCAGCTTGGCCGCCGGAGGGTACACTGAAGCTTTCTTT
.	TRBJ1-3	TRBV2	.	CASSLQGFGNTIYF	TGTGCCAGCAGTCTGCAGGGGTTTGGAAACACCATATATTTT
few	TRBJ1-6	TRBV5-1	TRBD1	CASSLGQGDSPPHF	TGCGCCAGCAGCTTAGGACAGGGTGATTCACCCCCCCACTTT
.	TRBJ2-7	TRBV27	.	CASSISIDSYEQYF	TGTGCCAGCAGTATCTCCATCGACAGCTACGAGCAGTACTTC
.	TRBJ1-2	TRBV18	.	CASSPPSQSGYGYTF	TGTGCCAGCTCACCACCTAGTCAGTCAGGCTATGGCTACACCTTC
.	TRBJ2-5	TRBV9	TRBD2	CASSVETSGGETQYF	TGTGCCAGCAGCGTAGAAACTAGCGGTGGAGAGACCCAGTACTTC
once	TRBJ2-5	TRBV14	TRBD1	CASSPGIPGTGGWGAESHETQYF	TGTGCCAGCAGCCCTGGTATCCCGGGAACAGGGGGGTGGGGCGCCGAGTCCCACGAGACCCAGTACTTC
.	TRBJ2-5	TRBV5-1	.	CASSLETGAGETQYF	TGCGCCAGCAGCTTGGAAACAGGGGCGGGGGAGACCCAGTACTTC
.	TRBJ1-5	TRBV6-5	TRBD1	CASRTGETQPQHF	TGTGCCAGCAGAACAGGGGAGACTCAGCCCCAGCATTTT
few	TRBJ1-6	TRBV25-1	.	CASSELEGNSPLHF	TGTGCCAGCAGTGAATTAGAGGGCAATTCACCCCTCCACTTT
.	TRBJ1-2	TRBV6-1	TRBD1	CASIGQGGGGYTF	TGTGCCAGTATCGGACAGGGGGGCGGTGGCTACACCTTC
.	TRBJ1-4	TRBV4-1	.	CASSQDEVSNEKLFF	TGCGCCAGCAGCCAAGATGAGGTGTCTAATGAAAAACTGTTTTTT
once	TRBJ1-2	TRBV1	.	CTSSPRDRGDYGYTF	TGCACCAGCAGCCCTCGGGACAGGGGGGACTATGGCTACACCTTC
once	TRBJ2-2	TRBV25-1	TRBD1	CASSEVPRQGASLGELFF	TGTGCCAGCAGTGAAGTCCCCCGACAGGGGGCATCCCTCGGGGAGCTGTTTTTT
.	TRBJ2-2	TRBV6-4	TRBD1	CASRRQGVGTGELFF	TGTGCCAGCAGAAGACAGGGGGTAGGCACCGGGGAGCTGTTTTTT
.	TRBJ2-3	TRBV7-9	TRBD2	CASSLAASGETDTQYF	TGTGCCAGCAGCTTAGCAGCTAGCGGGGAGACAGATACGCAGTATTTT
.	TRBJ2-7	TRBV29-1	TRBD1	CSVGRDRRYYEQYF	TGCAGCGTTGGAAGGGACAGGCGATACTACGAGCAGTACTTC
few	TRBJ2-1	TRBV23-1	.	CASWGMQNEQFF	TGCGCCAGCTGGGGCATGCAGAATGAGCAGTTCTTC
.	TRBJ2-3	TRBV6-5	.	CASYMCTDTQYF	TGTGCCAGCTATATGTGCACAGATACGCAGTATTTT
.	TRBJ1-1	TRBV4-3	TRBD1	CASSLIQGAVGLNTEAFF	TGCGCCAGCAGCCTCATCCAGGGGGCCGTGGGGTTGAACACTGAAGCTTTCTTT
few	TRBJ1-1	TRBV7-8	.	CASSLTDSVNTEAFF	TGTGCCAGCAGCTTAACTGACAGCGTTAACACTGAAGCTTTCTTT
few	TRBJ1-2	TRBV7-8	TRBD1	CASSLGGQGVWGYTF	TGTGCCAGCAGCTTAGGGGGACAGGGGGTGTGGGGCTACACCTTC
.	TRBJ1-3	TRBV12-2	.	CASRFVTDGEVKDTIYF	TGTGCAAGTCGCTTTGTTACAGACGGGGAAGTCAAGGACACCATATATTTT